This TCR beta chain was identified in a study of blood T cell repertoires in COVID-19. Study as a whole: PBMCs, B-cell-depleted T cells, or T cells provided the cDNA or gDNA that made up the material.

Enrolled through a virtual design, the participants were between roughly 18 and 90 years of age and came from 24 US areas. Participants' reported clinical history set cohort assignment. Original processing methods: Using reference gene primer amplification, nucleated cell counts were estimated. The repertoire was sequenced with immunoSEQ multiplex PCR; TCRdb's copy has only in-frame clones and lacks some. That table supplies the V and J calls and clone size; D and trimming were determined from the DNA. The sample consists of 200,000 to 250,000 clones, approximately 90% of them appearing once. The CDR3 is 15 amino acids. Germline V gene data show CDR1 as MNHEY and CDR2 as SMNVEV (reference sequence). The germline V and J ends were trimmed by 0 bases and 4 bases, with 12 bases remaining between them.

Sequencing was carried out using PBMCs or T cells enriched from blood (not recorded which). The chain uses TRBV27 and TRBJ1-1; D possibly corresponds to TRBD1 (5 bases). The TCR originated in a woman under 30 who had recovered from COVID-19. The CDR3 reads CASSLSAGLGTEAFF. CDR3 coding DNA: TGTGCCAGCAGTTTATCGGCAGGGCTTGGCACTGAAGCTTTCTTT.